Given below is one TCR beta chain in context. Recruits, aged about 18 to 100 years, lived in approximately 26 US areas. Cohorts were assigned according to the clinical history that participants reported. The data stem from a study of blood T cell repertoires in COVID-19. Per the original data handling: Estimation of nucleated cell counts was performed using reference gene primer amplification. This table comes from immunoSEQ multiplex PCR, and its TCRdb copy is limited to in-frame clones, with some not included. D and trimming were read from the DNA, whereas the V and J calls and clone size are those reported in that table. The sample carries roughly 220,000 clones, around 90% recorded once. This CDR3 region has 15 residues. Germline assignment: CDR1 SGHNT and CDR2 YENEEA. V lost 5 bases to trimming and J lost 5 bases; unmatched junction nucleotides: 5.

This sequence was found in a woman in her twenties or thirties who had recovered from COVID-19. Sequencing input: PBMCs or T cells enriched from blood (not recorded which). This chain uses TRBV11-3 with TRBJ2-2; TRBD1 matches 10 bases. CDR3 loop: CASSRRDRGTGELFF. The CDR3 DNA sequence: TGTGCCAGCAGCCGCCGGGACAGGGGAACCGGGGAGCTGTTTTTT.